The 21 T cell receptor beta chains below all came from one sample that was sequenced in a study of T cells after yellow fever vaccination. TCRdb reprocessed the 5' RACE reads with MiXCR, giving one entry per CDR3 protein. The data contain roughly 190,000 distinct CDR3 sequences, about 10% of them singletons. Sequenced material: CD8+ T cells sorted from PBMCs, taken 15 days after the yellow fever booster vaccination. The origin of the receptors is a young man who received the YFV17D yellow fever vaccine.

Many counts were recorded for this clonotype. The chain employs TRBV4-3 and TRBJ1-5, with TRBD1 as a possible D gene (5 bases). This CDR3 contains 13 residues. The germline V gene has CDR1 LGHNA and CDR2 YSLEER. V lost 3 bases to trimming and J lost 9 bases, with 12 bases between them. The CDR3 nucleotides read TGCGCCAGCAGCCAGGAATGGACATCGCCCCAGCATTTT. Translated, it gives CASSQEWTSPQHF.

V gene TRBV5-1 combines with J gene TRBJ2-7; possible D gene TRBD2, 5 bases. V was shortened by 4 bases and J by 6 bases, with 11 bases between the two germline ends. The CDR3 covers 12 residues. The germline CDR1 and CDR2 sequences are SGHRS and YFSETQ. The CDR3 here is CASSLATAEQYV. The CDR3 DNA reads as TGCGCCAGCAGCCTAGCTACAGCCGAGCAGTACGTC.

This chain's CDR3 is CASSFSERSSYNEQFF. In DNA, the CDR3 is TGCGCCAGCAGCTTCTCCGAACGAAGCTCCTACAATGAGCAGTTCTTC. The V call is TRBV5-1, the J call TRBJ2-1; D not resolved. Trimming cost V 2 bases and J 0 bases, with 12 bases left between them. The CDR3 is 16 amino acids. Germline loops: CDR1 SGHRS, CDR2 YFSETQ.

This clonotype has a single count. The CDR3 DNA follows: TGTGCCAGCAGCGTCGGCGGGGGGAATTACAATGAGCAGTTCTTC. As protein: CASSVGGGNYNEQFF. The V gene is TRBV9, the J gene TRBJ2-1; TRBD2 matches at 8 bases. Germline V CDR1 and CDR2: SGDLS, YYNGEE. The CDR3 is 15 residues long. Trimming took 2 bases from V and 4 from J; bases not matched to a gene: 5.

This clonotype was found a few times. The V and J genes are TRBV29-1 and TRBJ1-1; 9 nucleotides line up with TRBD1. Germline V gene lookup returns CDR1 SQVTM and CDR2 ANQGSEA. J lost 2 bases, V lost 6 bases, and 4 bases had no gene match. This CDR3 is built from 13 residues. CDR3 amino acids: CSVRTGDNTEAFF. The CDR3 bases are TGCAGCGTCCGGACAGGGGATAACACTGAAGCTTTCTTT.

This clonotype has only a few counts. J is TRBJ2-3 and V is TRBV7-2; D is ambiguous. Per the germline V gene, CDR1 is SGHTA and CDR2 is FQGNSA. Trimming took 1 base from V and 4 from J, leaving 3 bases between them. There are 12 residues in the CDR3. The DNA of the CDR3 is TGTGCCAGCAGCTTAGTGGCAGATACGCAGTATTTT. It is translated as CASSLVADTQYF.

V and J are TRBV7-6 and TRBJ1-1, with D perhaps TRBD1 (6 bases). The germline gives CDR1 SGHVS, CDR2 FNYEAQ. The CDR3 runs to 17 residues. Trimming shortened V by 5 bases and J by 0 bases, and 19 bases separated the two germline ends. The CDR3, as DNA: TGTGCCAGCAGCCCCTCGGACAGAGACTCCATGAACACTGAAGCTTTCTTT. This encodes CASSPSDRDSMNTEAFF.

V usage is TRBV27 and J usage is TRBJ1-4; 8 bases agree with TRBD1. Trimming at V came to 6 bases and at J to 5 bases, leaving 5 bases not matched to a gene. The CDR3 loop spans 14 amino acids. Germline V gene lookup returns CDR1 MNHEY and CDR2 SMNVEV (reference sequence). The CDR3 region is CASSKNRGNEKLFF. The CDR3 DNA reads TGTGCCAGCAGCAAAAACAGGGGGAATGAAAAACTGTTTTTT.

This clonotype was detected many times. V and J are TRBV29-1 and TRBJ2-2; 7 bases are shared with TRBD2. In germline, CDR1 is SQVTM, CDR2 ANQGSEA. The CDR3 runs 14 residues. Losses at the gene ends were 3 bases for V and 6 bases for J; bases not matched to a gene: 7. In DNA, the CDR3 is TGCAGCGTTGACCTGGGACGGGGGGCCGGGGAGCTGTTTTTT. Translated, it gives CSVDLGRGAGELFF.

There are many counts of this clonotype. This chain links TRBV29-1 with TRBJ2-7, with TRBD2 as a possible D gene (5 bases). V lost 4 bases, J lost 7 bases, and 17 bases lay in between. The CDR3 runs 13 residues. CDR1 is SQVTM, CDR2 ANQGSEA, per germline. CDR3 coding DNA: TGCAGCGTTGCGACGGTTGGGTCGGGAGAGCAGTACTTC. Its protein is CSVATVGSGEQYF.

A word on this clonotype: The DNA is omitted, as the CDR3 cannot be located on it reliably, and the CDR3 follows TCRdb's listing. CDR3: CASILDNEQFF. V usage is TRBV2 and J usage is TRBJ2-1. The germline V gene has CDR1 SNHLY and CDR2 FYNNEI. The CDR3 spans 11 residues, counting both ends.

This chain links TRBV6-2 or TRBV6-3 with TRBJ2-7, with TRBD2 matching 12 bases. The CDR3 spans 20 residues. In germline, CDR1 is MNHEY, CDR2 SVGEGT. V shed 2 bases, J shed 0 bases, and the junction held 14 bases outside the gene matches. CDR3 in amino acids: CASSYDELAGGHSSSYEQYF. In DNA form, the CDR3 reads TGTGCCAGCAGTTACGATGAACTAGCGGGGGGCCACTCCAGCTCCTACGAGCAGTACTTC.

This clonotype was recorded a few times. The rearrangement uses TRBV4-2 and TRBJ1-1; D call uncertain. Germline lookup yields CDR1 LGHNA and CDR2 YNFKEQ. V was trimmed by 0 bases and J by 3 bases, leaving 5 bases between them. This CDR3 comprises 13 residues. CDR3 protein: CASSQEGYTEAFF. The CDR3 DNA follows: TGTGCCAGCAGCCAAGAGGGATACACTGAAGCTTTCTTT.

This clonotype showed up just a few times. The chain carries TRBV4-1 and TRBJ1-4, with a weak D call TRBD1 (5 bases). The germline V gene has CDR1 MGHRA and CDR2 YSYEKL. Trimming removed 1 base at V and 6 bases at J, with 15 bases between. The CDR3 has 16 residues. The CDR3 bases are TGCGCCAGCAGCCAAGTTGGGTGGGGGAGAGATGAAAAACTGTTTTTT. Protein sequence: CASSQVGWGRDEKLFF.

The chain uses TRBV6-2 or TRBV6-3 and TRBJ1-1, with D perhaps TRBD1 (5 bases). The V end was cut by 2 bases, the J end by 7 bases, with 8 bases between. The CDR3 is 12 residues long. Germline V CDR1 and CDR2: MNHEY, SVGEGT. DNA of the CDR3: TGTGCCAGCAGTTACCAGGGTCGTGAAGCTTTCTTT. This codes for CASSYQGREAFF.

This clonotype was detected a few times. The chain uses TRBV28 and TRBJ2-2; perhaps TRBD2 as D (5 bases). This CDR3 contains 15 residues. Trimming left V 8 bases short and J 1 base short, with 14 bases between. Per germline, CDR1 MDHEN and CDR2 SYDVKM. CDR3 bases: TGTGCCAGCTTTAGGTACGGGAAGAACACCGGGGAGCTGTTTTTT. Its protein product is CASFRYGKNTGELFF.

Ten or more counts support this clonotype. The CDR3 nucleotides read TGCAGCGTTTCAGGCCCGAGCTCCTACAATGAGCAGTTCTTC. Amino acid sequence: CSVSGPSSYNEQFF. This rearrangement joins TRBV29-1 to TRBJ2-1; the D is unclear. Germline loops: CDR1 SQVTM, CDR2 ANQGSEA. Trimming cost V 5 bases and J 0 bases, with 11 bases left between them. This CDR3 region has 14 residues.

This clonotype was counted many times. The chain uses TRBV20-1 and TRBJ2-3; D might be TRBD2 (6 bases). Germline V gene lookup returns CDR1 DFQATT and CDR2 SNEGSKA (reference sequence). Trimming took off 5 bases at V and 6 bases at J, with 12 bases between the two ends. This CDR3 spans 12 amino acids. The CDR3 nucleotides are TGCAGTGCTGACGCGGGGTCGGATACGCAGTATTTT. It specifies CSADAGSDTQYF.

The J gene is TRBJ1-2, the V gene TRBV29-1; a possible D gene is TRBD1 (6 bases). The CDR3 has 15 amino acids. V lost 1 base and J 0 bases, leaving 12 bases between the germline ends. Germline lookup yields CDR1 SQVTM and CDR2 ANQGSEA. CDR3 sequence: CSVEAPDSPNYGYTF. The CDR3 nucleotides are TGCAGCGTTGAAGCTCCGGACAGCCCTAACTATGGCTACACCTTC.

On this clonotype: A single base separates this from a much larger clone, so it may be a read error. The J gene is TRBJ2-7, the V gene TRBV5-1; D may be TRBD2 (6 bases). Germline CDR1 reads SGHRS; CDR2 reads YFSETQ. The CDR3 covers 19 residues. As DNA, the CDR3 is TGCGCCAGCAGCCATTGTCACTACCCCCTAGCGCCAAGCTCCTGCGAGCAGTACGTC. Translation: CASSHCHYPLAPSSCEQYV.

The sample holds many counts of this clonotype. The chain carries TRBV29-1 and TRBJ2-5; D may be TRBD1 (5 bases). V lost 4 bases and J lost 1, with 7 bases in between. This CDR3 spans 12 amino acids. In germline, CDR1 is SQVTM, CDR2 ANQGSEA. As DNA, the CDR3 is TGCAGCGTTGGCAGGGTCCAAGAGACCCAGTACTTC. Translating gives CSVGRVQETQYF.